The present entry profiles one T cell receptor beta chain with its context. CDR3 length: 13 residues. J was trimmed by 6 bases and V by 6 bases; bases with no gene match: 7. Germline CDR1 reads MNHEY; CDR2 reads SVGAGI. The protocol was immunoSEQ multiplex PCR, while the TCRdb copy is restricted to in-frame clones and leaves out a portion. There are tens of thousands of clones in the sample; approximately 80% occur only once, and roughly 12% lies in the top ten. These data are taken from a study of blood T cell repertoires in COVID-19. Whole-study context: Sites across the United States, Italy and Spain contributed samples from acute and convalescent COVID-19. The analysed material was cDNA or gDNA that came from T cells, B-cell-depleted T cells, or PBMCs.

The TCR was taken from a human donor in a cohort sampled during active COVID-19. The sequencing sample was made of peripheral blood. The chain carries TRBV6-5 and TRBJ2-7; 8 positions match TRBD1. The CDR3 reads CASRRTGSGEQYF. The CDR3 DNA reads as TGTGCCAGCAGACGGACAGGGTCAGGCGAGCAGTACTTC.